This TCR beta chain was retrieved from a study of cytomegalovirus exposure and HLA in healthy donors. A roughly 120-subject validation cohort, separate from the roughly 700-subject first cohort, supplied the donors. Germline V gene lookup returns CDR1 SGHNT and CDR2 YYREEE (reference sequence). There are 14 residues in the CDR3. The V end was cut by 4 bases, the J end by 5 bases, with 16 bases between. The protocol was immunoSEQ multiplex PCR, while the TCRdb copy is restricted to in-frame clones and leaves out a portion. The sample lists about 180,000 clones; around nine tenths were seen once. The clonotype comes from a man younger than 35 in good health and CMV-seropositive. The J gene is TRBJ2-7, the V gene TRBV5-4; possible D gene TRBD2, 5 bases. The sequenced sample was PBMCs. DNA for the CDR3: TGTGCCAGCAGCGTTCGGGGTATGACTAACGAGCAGTACTTC. Translated: CASSVRGMTNEQYF.